This TCR beta chain was identified during a study of cytomegalovirus exposure and HLA in healthy donors (dated 2017 in TCRdb). The study in broad terms: According to a later analysis, one platform produced both the roughly 120 validation repertoires and the 666 repertoires of the first cohort. The study aimed to test whether signatures of past pathogen exposure could be identified by cataloging public T cell receptors. Along with the roughly 670-subject first cohort, a separate validation cohort of 120 different subjects was used. To predict cytomegalovirus infection status, the study brought together high-throughput TCR immunosequencing, statistical association of individual TCRs with disease status, and machine learning.

The CDR3 runs 14 residues from the cysteine to the phenylalanine. Left in the record is the CDR3 DNA by itself, 42 bases read in frame from the first base. The germline V gene gives CDR1 as SGHVS and CDR2 as FQNEAQ. Germline trimming amounts to 1 base on V and 8 bases on J, with 1 as the count of junction bases outside the gene matches. Separate from the roughly 650-subject first cohort, the validation cohort of roughly 120 subjects was the group to which the donors belonged. For this clone: What this receptor recognizes is not known. Base quality data are lacking; no much larger clone is found one base away.

Overall study results and their limits: Cytomegalovirus status was reported to be diagnosed by the classifier with high specificity and sensitivity in both the original and validation cohorts. A later analysis lacked HLA typing for the validation cohort, so it scored co-occurrence in that cohort across all 130 or so repertoires. Most TCR sequences were observed very rarely across donors, whereas some public TCRs were present in many individuals. Three of the identified cytomegalovirus-associated TCR beta chains were confirmed in vitro to be specific for cytomegalovirus antigens. The study gave a list of around 170 TCR beta chains associated with cytomegalovirus. The authors suggested that the approach could potentially be extended to other disease states and immunological phenotypes. Of the cluster scores, around 95% were above 0 in a later analysis, which found that TCRs clustered in the first cohort also tended to co-occur in the 95 to 150 validation repertoires.

Receptors were amplified or captured by the immunoSEQ multiplex PCR assay. In the source study's methods: A statistical classification framework was built to diagnose cytomegalovirus status from the catalog of TCR beta chain sequences. TCRdb holds this immuneACCESS table with in-frame rearrangements only. Some clones are missing; in checked studies, unresolved V genes explain under half, and the rest has no known cause. The DNA was the basis for D and trimming; V, J and clone size are from that table. Across this sample there are about 220,000 clones, with around 90% seen only once. The ten largest clones represent about 2.7% of the sample.

The sequenced sample was PBMCs. The TCR comes from a woman aged 18-35 years in good health and CMV-seronegative. In this chain, TRBV7-8 is recombined with TRBJ1-4, with 10 bases matching TRBD1. The CDR3 loop reads CASSLVDRGEKLFF. DNA sequence: TGTGCCAGCAGCTTAGTGGACAGGGGGGAAAAACTGTTTTTT.